One and the same sample provided the 19 T cell receptor beta chains below, sequenced in a study of blood T cell repertoires in COVID-19. Profiling relied on immunoSEQ multiplex PCR, and the TCRdb table lists in-frame clones only, not all of them. The sample has about 300,000 clones; more than 75% are singletons. Material: PBMCs or T cells enriched from blood (not recorded which). All receptors derive from a young man who had recovered from COVID-19.

The V gene is TRBV15, the J gene TRBJ2-3; TRBD2 matches at 10 bases. The germline V gene encodes CDR1 LNHNV and CDR2 YYDKDF (reference sequence). The CDR3 runs to 16 residues. V lost 5 bases, J lost 2 bases, and 7 bases stayed unmatched. The CDR3 loop reads CATSPRTSGITDTQYF. The DNA for the CDR3 is TGTGCCACCAGCCCCCGGACTAGCGGAATCACAGATACGCAGTATTTT.

The chain's CDR3 is CASSPRGGRTEAFF. The DNA for the CDR3 is TGTGCCAGCAGCCCCCGGGGGGGCCGCACTGAAGCTTTCTTT. The rearrangement uses TRBV3-1 (or the pseudogene TRBV3-2) and TRBJ1-1; TRBD1 might be the D (6 bases). The V gene's germline CDR1 is LGHDT and CDR2 YNNKEL (reference sequence). V lost 4 bases and J 4 bases, leaving 13 bases between the germline ends. The CDR3 is 14 residues long.

CDR3 sequence (DNA): TGTGCCAGCAGCTTAGATGGACAGGGTCCCACTGAAGCTTTCTTT. Translated: CASSLDGQGPTEAFF. V gene TRBV11-2 combines with J gene TRBJ1-1; the match to TRBD1 covers 8 bases. This CDR3 is 15 amino acids long. Per the germline V gene, CDR1 is SGHAT and CDR2 is FQNNGV. The trim removed 0 bases at V and 4 bases at J, leaving 4 bases unmatched.

Notes on this clone: Other nucleotide sequences from this sample produce the same CDR3. V gene TRBV9 combines with J gene TRBJ1-1; possibly TRBD1 for D (6 bases). Trimming took off 2 bases at V and 0 bases at J, with 8 bases between the two ends. CDR3 length equals 14 residues. CDR1 and CDR2 from the germline V gene are SGDLS and YYNGEE. The CDR3 nucleotides are TGTGCCAGCAGCGTTGGACAGATGAACACTGAAGCTTTCTTT. This translates into CASSVGQMNTEAFF.

V and J are TRBV6-5 and TRBJ2-2, with TRBD1 matching over 9 bases. The CDR3 loop spans 15 amino acids. Unmatched junction bases numbered 8, after V lost 6 bases and J lost 6 bases. Germline values: CDR1 MNHEY, CDR2 SVGAGI. DNA of the CDR3: TGTGCCAGCAGCGGTAGGACAGGGGATCCCGGGGAGCTGTTTTTT. This gives the protein CASSGRTGDPGELFF.

This clone qualifies as medium-sized. The J gene is TRBJ1-2, the V gene TRBV6-6; D is possibly TRBD1 (5 bases). Trimming stripped 0 bases from V and 8 bases from J, with 16 bases between. There are 15 residues in the CDR3. CDR1 is MNHNY, CDR2 SVGAGI, per germline (reference sequence). The CDR3 spells CASSYSIPQGGGYTF. CDR3 nucleotides: TGTGCCAGCAGTTACTCGATCCCCCAGGGCGGCGGCTACACCTTC.

V gene TRBV9 combines with J gene TRBJ1-4, with no clear D. The V end lost 5 bases, the J end lost 6 bases, and 11 bases lay between the germline ends. Germline V gene data show CDR1 as SGDLS and CDR2 as YYNGEE. There are 13 residues in the CDR3. CDR3 in DNA: TGTGCCAGCAGTCCGGGAGTGCATGAAAAACTGTTTTTT. Translation gives CASSPGVHEKLFF.

This clone was seen just once. The rearrangement joins TRBV12-3 or TRBV12-4 to TRBJ2-7, with a weak D call TRBD2 (7 bases). The CDR3 consists of 12 residues. The ends were cut back, 6 bases at V and 7 bases at J, with 13 bases in the middle. The CDR3 DNA sequence: TGTGCCAGCAGCCCACAGGGACTAGAGCAGTACTTC. Protein: CASSPQGLEQYF.

This rearrangement joins TRBV24-1 to TRBJ2-3, with D perhaps matching TRBD1 (5 bases). V was pared by 6 bases and J by 5 bases, with 14 bases between. The CDR3 runs 14 residues. From germline, CDR1 is KGHDR and CDR2 SFDVKD. The CDR3 loop reads CATSRRGYQDTQYF. The DNA for the CDR3 is TGTGCCACCAGTAGAAGGGGCTACCAAGATACGCAGTATTTT.

The chain has TRBV5-1 and TRBJ2-3; possible D gene TRBD2, 5 bases. CDR1 SGHRS and CDR2 YFSETQ come from the germline V gene. V gave up 0 bases and J gave up 2 bases, with 7 bases separating them. The CDR3 totals 14 residues. Here the CDR3 DNA reads TGCGCCAGCAGCTTGGTAGCGAACACAGATACGCAGTATTTT. Amino acids: CASSLVANTDTQYF.

The chain employs TRBV4-1 and TRBJ2-5; 8 bases line up with TRBD1. Unmatched junction bases numbered 4, after V lost 1 base and J lost 6 bases. Germline lookup yields CDR1 MGHRA and CDR2 YSYEKL. CDR3 length: 14 amino acids. The CDR3: CASSQARQGQTQYF. Written as DNA, the CDR3 is TGCGCCAGCAGCCAAGCCCGACAGGGGCAGACCCAGTACTTC.

The chain carries TRBV29-1 and TRBJ1-1, with D possibly being TRBD1 (5 bases). This CDR3 spans 16 amino acids. The germline gives CDR1 SQVTM, CDR2 ANQGSEA. Trimming pared 4 bases from V and 2 bases from J, leaving 20 bases between. The CDR3 coding sequence is TGCAGCGTTGCGCGGCAGGGAAGTCTAAGAAACACTGAAGCTTTCTTT. Protein: CSVARQGSLRNTEAFF.

This chain links TRBV5-1 with TRBJ2-4; D might be TRBD2 (5 bases). V was clipped by 4 bases and J by 0 bases, with 8 bases between them. This CDR3 is 14 amino acids long. Germline CDR1 and CDR2: SGHRS and YFSETQ. The CDR3 protein is CASSQDLAKNIQYF. In DNA form, the CDR3 reads TGCGCCAGCAGCCAGGACTTAGCCAAAAACATTCAGTACTTC.

The rearrangement joins TRBV24-1 to TRBJ1-1; 8 positions agree with TRBD1. Unmatched junction bases numbered 17, after V lost 0 bases and J lost 6 bases. The germline V gene has CDR1 KGHDR and CDR2 SFDVKD. The CDR3 consists of 19 residues. CDR3 bases: TGTGCCACCAGTGATTTGGGACCCCTTCATGGACAGGGTGGGTCTGAAGCTTTCTTT. Encoded protein: CATSDLGPLHGQGGSEAFF.

The genes are TRBV3-1 (or the pseudogene TRBV3-2) and TRBJ2-1, with D possibly being TRBD1 (5 bases). V was trimmed by 1 base and J by 0 bases, leaving 10 bases between them. This CDR3 has 16 amino acids. The germline gives CDR1 LGHDT, CDR2 YNNKEL (reference sequence). CDR3 region: CASSQGRVISYNEQFF. Written as DNA, the CDR3 is TGTGCCAGCAGCCAAGGCAGGGTCATCTCCTACAATGAGCAGTTCTTC.

This clone appeared a few times. The chain links TRBV5-1 to TRBJ2-3; 9 bases agree with TRBD2. The CDR3 has 14 residues. The V segment lost 4 bases and the J segment 2 bases; nucleotides outside the gene matches: 2. The germline V gene encodes CDR1 SGHRS and CDR2 YFSETQ. In nucleotides, the CDR3 is TGCGCCAGCAGCGGCGGGAGGGACACAGATACGCAGTATTTT. Translated, it gives CASSGGRDTDTQYF.

The chain combines TRBV19 with TRBJ2-5; the match to TRBD1 covers 10 bases. Germline assignment: CDR1 LNHDA and CDR2 SQIVND (reference sequence). The CDR3 is made up of 15 amino acids. After removal of 6 bases from V and 1 base from J, the junction contained 5 bases not matched to a gene. CDR3 amino acids: CASSGQGVIQETQYF. The CDR3 coding sequence is TGTGCCAGTAGCGGACAGGGGGTGATCCAAGAGACCCAGTACTTC. Full variable domain (missing parts from reference TRBV19 and TRBJ2-5): DGGITQSPKYLFRKEGQNVTLSCEQNLNHDAMYWYRQDPGQGLRLIYYSQIVNDFQKGDIAEGYSVSREKKESFPLTVTSAQKNPTAFYLCASSGQGVIQETQYFGPGTRLLVL.

J is TRBJ1-1 and V is TRBV11-2; D is perhaps TRBD1 (6 bases). The CDR3 covers 15 residues. CDR1 is SGHAT and CDR2 is FQNNGV in the germline V gene. With 3 bases removed from V and 1 base from J, the gap between germline ends came to 12 bases. The CDR3 loop is CASSFIGQTNTEAFF. As DNA, the CDR3 is TGTGCCAGCAGCTTCATTGGACAGACGAACACTGAAGCTTTCTTT.

A single count supports this clone. CDR3 in DNA: TGTGCCAGCAGCCCAATGAGGGAGTCCACAGATACGCAGTATTTT. The encoded protein is CASSPMRESTDTQYF. The chain recombines TRBV6-2 or TRBV6-3 with TRBJ2-3; D perhaps matches TRBD2 (5 bases). Trimming stripped 6 bases from V and 2 bases from J, with 15 bases between. The CDR3 sequence is 15 residues long. Germline assignment: CDR1 MNHEY and CDR2 SVGEGT.